These 15 T cell receptor beta chains came from one sample sequenced in a study of T cells expressing NK-cell markers. TCRdb reanalyzed the 5' RACE reads, giving one entry per CDR3 protein sequence and no DNA. The sample data list about 380,000 distinct CDR3 sequences. The specimen sequenced was blood T cells: a sorted CD56 or NKG2C T cell subset, CD4+ or CD8+ T cells, or bulk PBMC T cells (not recorded which). These receptors originate from a man between 18 and 69 years old in good health.

V gene TRBV10-2 combines with J gene TRBJ2-5; TCRdb outputs TRBD1, but without DNA this stays unchecked. Germline V CDR1 and CDR2: WSHSY, SAAADI. The CDR3 loop spans 13 amino acids. The CDR3 spells CASTRGWGETQYF.

The chain employs TRBV11-1 and TRBJ2-2; TCRdb returns TRBD1, unconfirmable since there is no DNA. The germline V gene has CDR1 SGHAT and CDR2 FQDESV (reference sequence). This CDR3 contains 17 residues. CDR3 loop: CASGRAGGRGATGELFF. The full variable domain, its missing parts supplied by reference TRBV11-1 and TRBJ2-2, is EAEVAQSPRYKITEKSQAVAFWCDPISGHATLYWYRQILGQGPELLVQFQDESVVDDSQLPKDRFSAERLKGVDSTLKIQPAELGDSAMYLCASGRAGGRGATGELFFGEGSRLTVL.

This chain uses TRBV3-1 with TRBJ2-1. The CDR3 loop spans 15 amino acids. Per germline, CDR1 LGHDT and CDR2 YNNKEL (reference sequence). The CDR3 reads CASSQGLLDYNEQFF.

The chain couples TRBV20-1 to TRBJ1-1. CDR1 DFQATT and CDR2 SNEGSKA come from the germline V gene (reference sequence). CDR3 length equals 15 residues. CDR3 loop: CSARDGGRRYTEAFF.

The V call is TRBV7-2, the J call TRBJ2-1; TCRdb gives TRBD1 as the D gene, but with no DNA this cannot be confirmed. Germline loops: CDR1 SGHTA, CDR2 FQGNSA. CDR3 length: 13 amino acids. CDR3 amino acids: CASSLFRDNEQFF.

The chain carries TRBV5-1 and TRBJ2-5; TCRdb names TRBD2, which stays unverified in the absence of DNA. The germline V gene encodes CDR1 SGHRS and CDR2 YFSETQ. The CDR3 runs to 18 residues. The CDR3 reads CASSLPQFPGLYQETQYF.

V is TRBV20-1 and J is TRBJ1-6. This CDR3 is 15 amino acids long. CDR1 and CDR2 (germline): DFQATT, SNEGSKA (reference sequence). The CDR3 spells CSARDRGSYNSPLHF.

CDR3 amino acids: CASSLVRGSSTDTQYF. This rearrangement joins TRBV7-2 to TRBJ2-3; the D gene TCRdb calls, TRBD2, cannot be checked with no DNA. Per germline, CDR1 SGHTA and CDR2 FQGNSA. This CDR3 contains 16 residues.

The chain joins TRBV14 to TRBJ2-5. Germline V CDR1 and CDR2: SGHDN, FVKESK. The CDR3 has 15 amino acids. CDR3 sequence: CASSQGVLVVETQYF.

V and J are TRBV27 and TRBJ2-1; as DNA is missing, the TRBD1 call by TCRdb cannot be tested. This CDR3 is built from 16 residues. CDR1 and CDR2 from the germline V gene are MNHEY and SMNVEV (reference sequence). The CDR3 loop is CASSPPDRLISNEQFF.

The V gene is TRBV5-1, the J gene TRBJ1-3; TCRdb's D call of TRBD1 is untestable without DNA. Germline lookup yields CDR1 SGHRS and CDR2 YFSETQ. The CDR3 has 14 amino acids. The CDR3 loop is CASSSPDRGNTIYF.

The chain links TRBV5-1 to TRBJ2-5; TCRdb gives TRBD2 as the D gene, but with no DNA this cannot be confirmed. The CDR3 runs 18 residues. Germline CDR1 SGHRS, CDR2 YFSETQ. CDR3 sequence reads: CASSSAGLGDLNTSPQYF.

The chain links TRBV6-1 to TRBJ1-5. Germline CDR1 reads MNHNS; CDR2 reads SASEGT. The CDR3 runs 13 residues. CDR3 sequence reads: CASSAGLGQPQHF.

The rearrangement joins TRBV4-1 to TRBJ2-2; TCRdb gives TRBD1 as the D gene, but with no DNA this cannot be confirmed. This CDR3 has 16 amino acids. Germline CDR1 and CDR2: MGHRA and YSYEKL. CDR3 sequence reads: CASSHADRGRNGELFF.

J is TRBJ2-1 and V is TRBV11-3. This CDR3 is built from 15 residues. In germline, CDR1 is SGHNT, CDR2 YENEEA. CDR3 region: CASSLGIVSYNEQFF.